This T cell receptor beta chain was profiled in a study of response to subunit inactivated influenza vaccine. V lost 4 bases and J lost 6; bases outside the gene matches: 3. This CDR3 is 13 amino acids long. Germline CDR1 is SGDLS and CDR2 is YYNGEE. Study results and limitations: Authors suggested few new T cells are recruited by each seasonal influenza vaccination.

This clonotype has only one observation. Its target is unknown. This CDR3 is missing its conserved last phenylalanine or tryptophan, likely due to a read error. TCRdb reprocessed the RT-PCR reads with MiXCR, giving one entry per CDR3 protein. The sample holds 500,000 to 600,000 distinct CDR3 sequences, approximately 7.6% seen once. The sequencing used PBMCs from blood, collected about 23 months after vaccination. This sequence originates from a man between 50 and 75 years old who received an inactivated influenza vaccine. J is TRBJ2-7 and V is TRBV9; 11 bases are a match to TRBD2. The CDR3 sequence is CASSMLAGGEQYL. The CDR3 nucleotides are TGTGCCAGCAGCATGCTAGCGGGAGGCGAGCAGTACTTA.